These 27 T cell receptor beta chains came from one sample sequenced in a study of tumor-infiltrating lymphocytes in oesophageal squamous cell carcinoma. MiXCR, run by TCRdb on the PCR reads, gives a single entry per CDR3 protein. The sample has 20,000 to 30,000 distinct CDR3 sequences; 38% are singletons. The source material was esophageal tumor tissue. These receptors came from a male donor with esophageal squamous cell carcinoma.

In this sample, this clonotype turned up a few times. The rearrangement uses TRBV12-3 or TRBV12-4 and TRBJ2-7; perhaps TRBD2 as D (5 bases). The last part of the DNA fits TRBJ2-1 better; the J call may be wrong. The CDR3 loop spans 15 amino acids. CDR3 protein: CASSSLAPLYNEQFF. As DNA, the CDR3 is TGTGCCAGCAGTTCCCTAGCCCCGCTTTACAATGAGCAGTTCTTC.

To note about this clonotype: An end of the junction differs from the germline gene, which may be a read error. In DNA, the CDR3 is TGTGCCAGCAGCTTAGACCGGGGGGCGCAAGGGGAGCTGTACTTC. It translates to CASSLDRGAQGELYF. The J gene is TRBJ2-7, the V gene TRBV7-2; the D gene is possibly TRBD2 (7 bases). Germline loops: CDR1 SGHTA, CDR2 FQGNSA. The CDR3 extends over 15 amino acids.

This clonotype occurred a few times. The chain's CDR3 is CASSLLLSGPYNEQFF. The CDR3 region has the DNA TGTGCCAGCAGCTTACTCCTCTCCGGTCCCTACAATGAGCAGTTCTTC. The chain recombines TRBV7-8 with TRBJ2-1; D is unresolved. Germline-derived CDR1 and CDR2 are SGHVS and FQNEAQ. V was cut by 2 bases and J by 2 bases, with 13 bases left in between. This CDR3 region has 16 residues.

The CDR3 DNA sequence: TGTGCCAGCAGGGGGAGGGGGTCCAGGGTAGATACTGAAGCTTTCTTT. Its protein product is CASRGRGSRVDTEAFF. The chain links TRBV7-2 to TRBJ1-1; possibly TRBD1 for D (6 bases). The V gene's germline CDR1 is SGHTA and CDR2 FQGNSA. Trimming cost V 6 bases and J 5 bases, with 22 bases left between them. The CDR3 is 16 amino acids.

This clonotype has a single count. The rearrangement links TRBV12-3 or TRBV12-4 to TRBJ2-2, with 7 positions matching TRBD2. The length of the CDR3 is 14 residues. V shed 4 bases and J 1 base; nucleotides not matched to a gene: 0. The CDR3 here is CASSWEGNTGELFF. In nucleotides, the CDR3 is TGTGCCAGCAGTTGGGAGGGGAACACCGGGGAGCTGTTTTTT.

The table lists this clonotype with many counts. A much larger clone sits a single nucleotide away, making a read error possible. V gene TRBV7-2 combines with J gene TRBJ2-7; tentatively, D is TRBD2 (7 bases). The V gene lost 4 bases and the J gene lost 7 bases, with 17 bases spanning the gap. Germline V gene lookup returns CDR1 SGHTA and CDR2 FQGNSA. The CDR3 consists of 14 residues. CDR3 bases: TGTGCCAGCAGCTCATCGGGGAGGGGGAATGAGCAGTACTTC. It translates to CASSSSGRGNEQYF.

On this clonotype itself: Lacking the conserved final phenylalanine or tryptophan, this CDR3 likely reflects a read error. Because the CDR3's place on the DNA is in doubt, the DNA is left out and the CDR3 is given as listed by TCRdb. The chain employs TRBV12-3 or TRBV12-4 and TRBJ2-6; TRBD1, the table's D call, lacks a check against the DNA. The CDR3 numbers 18 amino acids, ends counted. The CDR3 here is CASSILAGQRANEQFFGA.

The V and J genes are TRBV7-3 and TRBJ2-3; 8 nucleotides match TRBD2. Near its end, the DNA agrees better with TRBJ2-7, so the J call may be wrong. The CDR3 totals 15 residues. Looked up from germline, CDR1 is SGHTA and CDR2 is FQGTGA. In nucleotides, the CDR3 is TGTGCCAGCAGGTTAGCGGGGTCCACCTACAATGAGCAGTACTTC. This translates into CASRLAGSTYNEQYF.

V and J are TRBV18 and TRBJ2-2; D remains unclear. V was cut by 0 bases and J by 5 bases, with 4 bases left in between. CDR3 length equals 13 residues. The germline V gene has CDR1 KGHSH and CDR2 LQKENI. The CDR3: CASSPPGTGELFF. In nucleotides, the CDR3 is TGTGCCAGCTCACCACCGGGGACCGGGGAGCTGTTTTTT.

The gene calls are TRBV7-2 and TRBJ2-1; D is uncertain. This CDR3 spans 15 amino acids. Germline CDR1 and CDR2: SGHTA and FQGNSA. V lost 2 bases and J lost 4, with 12 bases in between. The CDR3 spells CASSLSPSPYNEQFF. For the CDR3, the DNA is TGTGCCAGCAGCTTAAGCCCTAGTCCTTACAATGAGCAGTTCTTC.

Here the CDR3 reads CATSDSSAEQYF. CDR3 DNA: TGTGCCACCAGTGATTCTTCAGCCGAGCAGTACTTC. The chain has TRBV24-1 and TRBJ2-1; D gene ambiguous. The last part of the DNA fits TRBJ2-7 better; the J call may be wrong. The CDR3 has 12 residues. Per germline, CDR1 KGHDR and CDR2 SFDVKD.

This clonotype was counted between two and nine times. The chain carries TRBV12-3 or TRBV12-4 and TRBJ2-1; D unresolved. The J call may be wrong; the DNA end is better matched by TRBJ2-7. The CDR3 loop spans 11 amino acids. CDR3: CASSFRIEQYF. The CDR3 region has the DNA TGTGCCAGCAGTTTCCGGATCGAGCAGTACTTC.

In this sample, this clonotype is medium-sized. This chain links TRBV7-2 with TRBJ2-7; unclear D gene. Germline V gives CDR1 SGHTA, CDR2 FQGNSA. The length of the CDR3 is 16 residues. The ends were cut back, 5 bases at V and 3 bases at J, with 20 bases in the middle. The CDR3, as DNA: TGTGCCAGCAGCCTCGGGCGCGTAAATACTATCTACGAGCAGTACTTC. Protein product: CASSLGRVNTIYEQYF.

The chain carries TRBV18 and TRBJ1-5, with 9 bases identical to TRBD1. The CDR3 length is 14 residues. With V trimmed by 2 bases and J by 6 bases, 2 bases remained unmatched. The germline gives CDR1 KGHSH, CDR2 LQKENI. CDR3 protein: CASSPGQGSQPQHF. CDR3 DNA: TGTGCCAGCTCACCAGGACAGGGGAGTCAGCCCCAGCATTTT.

The V gene is TRBV7-6, the J gene TRBJ2-4; maybe TRBD1 (6 bases). Germline values: CDR1 SGHVS, CDR2 FNYEAQ. The CDR3 has 14 amino acids. With 5 bases removed from V and 13 bases from J, the gap between germline ends came to 21 bases. The CDR3 here is CASSRGSSYNEQYF. The CDR3 DNA sequence: TGTGCCAGCAGCAGGGGGTCGTCCTACAATGAGCAGTACTTC. Full variable domain (rest looked up from reference TRBV7-6 and TRBJ2-4): GAGVSQSPRYKVTKRGQDVALRCDPISGHVSLYWYRQALGQGPEFLTYFNYEAQQDKSGLPNDRFSAERPEGSISTLTIQRTEQRDSAMYRCASSRGSSYNEQYFGAGTRLSVL.

This clonotype was recorded a few times. This rearrangement joins TRBV5-1 to TRBJ2-5; D gene unclear. TRBJ2-1 matches the DNA end more closely, so the J call is doubtful. Germline lookup yields CDR1 SGHRS and CDR2 YFSETQ. CDR3 length: 13 residues. Here the CDR3 DNA reads TGCGCCAGCAGCTTGGCTAACCAAGAGACCCAGTTCTTC. Translated, it gives CASSLANQETQFF.

The rearrangement links TRBV6-5 to TRBJ2-1, with 13 bases that match TRBD2. The closer fit of TRBJ2-5 to the DNA end suggests the J call may be wrong. The CDR3 loop spans 15 amino acids. CDR1 and CDR2 (germline): MNHEY, SVGAGI. The CDR3 DNA sequence: TGTGCCAGCAGGATCGGGACTAGCGGGGAAGAGACCCAGTACTTC. Translated: CASRIGTSGEETQYF.

The chain uses TRBV11-2 and TRBJ2-3; D is uncertain. Trimming cost V 6 bases and J 4 bases, with 5 bases left between them. Germline-derived CDR1 and CDR2 are SGHAT and FQNNGV. The CDR3 consists of 11 residues. CDR3 bases: TGTGCCAGCAGATATTCAGATACGCAGTATTTT. This encodes CASRYSDTQYF.

This chain connects TRBV4-2 to TRBJ2-3; possible D gene TRBD2, 5 bases. In germline, CDR1 is LGHNA, CDR2 YNFKEQ. This CDR3 has 15 residues. Trimming left V 1 base short and J 0 bases short, with 8 bases between. CDR3 in DNA: TGTGCCAGCAGCCAAGGCAGCGGTAGCACAGATACGCAGTATTTT. It codes for CASSQGSGSTDTQYF.

This sequence joins TRBV7-2 and TRBJ2-3; 14 bases agree with TRBD2. The ends lost 1 base at V and 2 bases at J; junction bases unmatched: 2. The CDR3 covers 17 residues. Germline V CDR1 and CDR2: SGHTA, FQGNSA. The CDR3 DNA reads as TGTGCCAGCAGCTTAGGGACTAGCGGGGGGTACACAGATACGCAGTATTTT. Protein sequence: CASSLGTSGGYTDTQYF. Together with reference TRBV7-2 and TRBJ2-3, the CDR3 gives the full variable domain: GAGVSQSPSNKVTEKGKDVELRCDPISGHTALYWYRQSLGQGLEFLIYFQGNSAPDKSGLPSDRFSAERTGGSVSTLTIQRTQQEDSAVYLCASSLGTSGGYTDTQYFGPGTRLTVL.

This clonotype was detected many times. The chain couples TRBV11-2 to TRBJ2-7; tentative D call: TRBD1 (5 bases). Trimming took 4 bases from V and 5 from J, leaving 18 bases between them. The CDR3 sequence is 15 residues long. Per germline, CDR1 SGHAT and CDR2 FQNNGV. The CDR3 reads CASSYRTERNHEQYF. The CDR3 region has the DNA TGTGCCAGCAGCTACAGGACGGAGAGGAACCACGAGCAGTACTTC.

DNA for the CDR3: TGCGCCAGCAGCTTGGCGGGCAGAAAAAAAGAGGGGTACTACGAGCAGTACTTC. This encodes CASSLAGRKKEGYYEQYF. The genes are TRBV5-1 and TRBJ2-5, with D possibly being TRBD1 or TRBD2 (5 bases each). The last part of the DNA fits TRBJ2-7 better; the J call may be wrong. CDR3 length: 18 amino acids. Germline V gives CDR1 SGHRS, CDR2 YFSETQ.

The J gene is TRBJ1-5, the V gene TRBV6-1; TRBD1 might be the D (5 bases). V lost 3 bases and J lost 5, with 14 bases in between. The CDR3 runs to 15 residues. The germline V gene has CDR1 MNHNS and CDR2 SASEGT. CDR3 nucleotides: TGTGCCAGCAGTGAGCGTAGGGAGGGGTATCAGCCCCAGCATTTT. Its translation is CASSERREGYQPQHF.

The sample holds many counts of this clonotype. This chain links TRBV5-4 with TRBJ2-1, with D perhaps assigned TRBD1 or TRBD2 (5 bases each). V dropped 3 bases and J dropped 6 bases, with 16 bases sitting between them. Germline V CDR1 and CDR2: SGHNT, YYREEE (reference sequence). There are 15 residues in the CDR3. CDR3 in amino acids: CASSSGTDRFNEQFF. The CDR3 DNA reads TGTGCCAGCAGCTCCGGGACCGACCGTTTCAATGAGCAGTTCTTC.

The V call is TRBV7-2, the J call TRBJ2-5; 9 nucleotides match TRBD2. The germline gives CDR1 SGHTA, CDR2 FQGNSA. V gave up 1 base and J gave up 4 bases; unmatched junction bases: 7. CDR3 length equals 16 residues. The CDR3 DNA reads as TGTGCCAGCAGCTTAGGGCGGGAGGGCCGAGGAGAGACCCAGTACTTC. As protein: CASSLGREGRGETQYF.

This clonotype has only a few counts. This chain uses TRBV7-9 with TRBJ2-4; TRBD2 agrees at 12 bases. With 5 bases clipped from V and 13 bases from J, the junction kept 18 bases outside the gene matches. Germline V gene data show CDR1 as SEHNR and CDR2 as FQNEAQ (reference sequence). The CDR3 contains 17 residues. The CDR3 sequence: CASSKWTSGTTYNEQYF. CDR3 sequence (DNA): TGTGCCAGCAGCAAATGGACTAGCGGGACTACCTACAATGAGCAGTACTTC.

This clonotype was picked up a small number of times. The gene calls are TRBV7-9 and TRBJ2-5; D possibly corresponds to TRBD1 (6 bases). V lost 2 bases, J lost 3 bases, and 7 bases lay in between. Germline V gene sequence: CDR1 SEHNR, CDR2 FQNEAQ (reference sequence). This CDR3 spans 13 amino acids. CDR3: CASSLSGEETQYF. CDR3 DNA: TGTGCCAGCAGCTTATCAGGGGAAGAGACCCAGTACTTC.